These 8 T cell receptor beta chains were sequenced from one sample in a study of vaccination and CD4 T cells after COVID-19. The antigens these receptors bind are not known. Treatment here: approximately nine-day PBMC culture with coronavirus spike peptide pools or control peptides (ViraFEST assay). The Oncomine TCR Beta short-read assay sequenced DNA from cultured CD4+ T cells. TCRdb ran MiXCR on the PCR reads and lists one entry per CDR3 protein. The profile covers 27,000 or so distinct CDR3 sequences, with roughly 49% appearing a single time and approximately 6.1% taken by the ten largest. The sample taken for sequencing was CD4+ T cells from blood, cultured in vitro. The receptors originated from a human donor who had recovered from COVID-19.

The V call is TRBV7-9, the J call TRBJ1-1; D is ambiguous. CDR1 and CDR2 from the germline V gene are SEHNR and FQNEAQ (reference sequence). The V and J ends lost 5 bases and 6 bases respectively, with 10 bases between them. The CDR3 length is 12 residues. The CDR3 sequence: CASSVPPSEAFF. The CDR3 DNA reads TGTGCCAGCAGCGTCCCACCTTCTGAAGCTTTCTTT.

The chain combines TRBV6-1 with TRBJ1-5; 9 bases align to TRBD1. This CDR3 is built from 13 residues. Looked up from germline, CDR1 is MNHNS and CDR2 is SASEGT. Germline trimming cut 10 bases from V and 6 bases from J; bases unmatched to any gene: 7. CDR3 bases: TGTGCCATCCGGACAGGGGATTTTCAGCCCCAGCATTTT. This gives the protein CAIRTGDFQPQHF.

This clonotype was seen a single time. No conserved phenylalanine or tryptophan is present at the end of the CDR3, so a read error is the likely explanation. The chain has TRBV7-2 and TRBJ1-2; TRBD1 is a possible D gene (5 bases). Germline CDR1 SGHTA, CDR2 FQGNSA. The CDR3 length is 14 residues. The ends were cut back, 2 bases at V and 1 base at J, with 8 bases in the middle. CDR3: CASSLPGNNYGYTL. For the CDR3, the DNA is TGTGCCAGCAGCTTACCAGGGAATAACTATGGCTACACCTTG.

This clonotype was counted only a few times. This chain links TRBV5-6 with TRBJ1-2, with D unclear. V lost 3 bases and J lost 6, with 15 bases in between. The CDR3 loop spans 14 amino acids. From germline, CDR1 is SGHDT and CDR2 YYEEEE. Written as DNA, the CDR3 is TGTGCCAGCAGCTCACTAGACGGCCTTAATGGCTACACCTTC. Its translation: CASSSLDGLNGYTF.

This clonotype turned up a few times. This rearrangement joins TRBV6-5 to TRBJ1-2; D may be TRBD1 (5 bases). V shed 2 bases and J shed 4 bases, with 11 bases lying between them. CDR3 length: 14 amino acids. Germline V gene sequence: CDR1 MNHEY, CDR2 SVGAGI. The CDR3 DNA follows: TGTGCCAGCAGTTACGGGGACCTAGGCTATGGCTACACCTTC. Translating it yields CASSYGDLGYGYTF.

The chain combines TRBV15 with TRBJ2-1; TRBD2 agrees at 11 bases. The CDR3 is 19 residues long. In germline, CDR1 is LNHNV, CDR2 YYDKDF (reference sequence). With 0 bases clipped from V and 6 bases from J, the junction kept 13 bases outside the gene matches. The CDR3 spells CATSRDVVTLAGDFNEQFF. In nucleotides, the CDR3 is TGTGCCACCAGCAGAGATGTCGTCACACTAGCGGGAGATTTCAATGAGCAGTTCTTC.

Notes on this clonotype: At one end, the junction sequence differs from germline, possibly due to a read error. This chain uses TRBV5-3 with TRBJ1-2, with D perhaps TRBD1 (5 bases). Being an ORF, TRBV5-3 has a function that is uncertain. The CDR3 consists of 11 residues. The DNA for the CDR3 is TGTGCCAGCAGCTTGGGGGGTGGCTACACCTTC. This sequence encodes CASSLGGGYTF.

J is TRBJ2-7 and V is TRBV20-1; 9 bases line up with TRBD2. Germline V gene lookup returns CDR1 DFQATT and CDR2 SNEGSKA (reference sequence). Germline trimming cut 0 bases from V and 4 bases from J; bases unmatched to any gene: 4. The CDR3 is made up of 14 amino acids. Here the CDR3 DNA reads TGCAGTGCTAGAGACAGACTAGCGGCATACGAGCAGTACTTC. Translated: CSARDRLAAYEQYF.